Each of the 2 T cell receptor beta chains below was sequenced from the same sample in a study of blood T cell repertoires in COVID-19. Method: immunoSEQ multiplex PCR; TCRdb's copy keeps in-frame clones and lacks some. There are approximately 290,000 clones in the sample; about 89% occur only once, and about 2% lies in the top ten. Sequences were obtained from peripheral blood. The receptors shown here come from a woman in her thirties with COVID-19, enrolled during active disease.

The V call is TRBV29-1, the J call TRBJ2-5, with a weak D call TRBD2 (6 bases). The germline V gene encodes CDR1 SQVTM and CDR2 ANQGSEA. The CDR3 totals 13 residues. V gave up 1 base and J gave up 5 bases, with 11 bases separating them. CDR3 residues: CSVEVGGTETQYF. The CDR3 DNA follows: TGCAGCGTTGAAGTCGGGGGAACCGAGACCCAGTACTTC.

The genes are TRBV7-3 and TRBJ2-3; 7 nucleotides match TRBD2. The CDR3 runs to 14 residues. With V trimmed by 3 bases and J by 3 bases, 3 bases remained unmatched. The germline V gene encodes CDR1 SGHTA and CDR2 FQGTGA. CDR3 nucleotide sequence: TGTGCCAGCAGCTTCGGGCGGGAGACAGATACGCAGTATTTT. Residues: CASSFGRETDTQYF.